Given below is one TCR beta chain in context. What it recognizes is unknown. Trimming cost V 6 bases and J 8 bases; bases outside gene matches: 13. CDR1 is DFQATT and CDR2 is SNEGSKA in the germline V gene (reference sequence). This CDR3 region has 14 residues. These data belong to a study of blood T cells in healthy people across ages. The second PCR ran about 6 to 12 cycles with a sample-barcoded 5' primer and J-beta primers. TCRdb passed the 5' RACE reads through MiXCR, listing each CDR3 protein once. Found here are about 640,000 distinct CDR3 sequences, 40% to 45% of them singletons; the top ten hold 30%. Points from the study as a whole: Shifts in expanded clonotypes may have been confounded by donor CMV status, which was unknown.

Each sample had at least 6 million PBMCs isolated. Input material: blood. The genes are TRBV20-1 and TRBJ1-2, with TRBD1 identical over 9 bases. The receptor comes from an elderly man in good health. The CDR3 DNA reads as TGCAGTGCCAGCCGGGGACAGGGAGAGGGCGGCTACACCTTC. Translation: CSASRGQGEGGYTF.